This entry is about one T cell receptor (beta chain). CDR3 length: 13 amino acids. V lost 0 bases to trimming and J lost 14 bases, with 13 bases between them. Germline values: CDR1 SGHAT, CDR2 FQNNGV. TCRdb keeps only in-frame clones here, not all; method: immunoSEQ multiplex PCR. The sample carries 150,000 or so clones, roughly 94% recorded once. The record originates from a study of control samples from healthy donors and cancer patients. Sequencing used blood. The chain uses TRBV11-2 and TRBJ1-4; D remains ambiguous. The receptor was isolated from a man aged 35 to 55 in good health. The CDR3 bases are TGTGCCAGCAGCTTAGAGAGAGGAGGACGGCTGTTTTTT. Its protein is CASSLERGGRLFF.